Presented here are 24 T cell receptor beta chains from one specimen sequenced in a study of neurological immune-mediated disorders. Via MiXCR, TCRdb re-called the 5' RACE reads, giving one row per CDR3 protein. The sample includes more than 15,000 distinct CDR3 sequences, roughly 14% of them seen just once. The sample taken for sequencing was PBMCs. These TCRs come from a man in his fifties or sixties with HTLV-1-associated myelopathy (HAM/TSP).

In its sample, this clonotype was seen many times. This sequence joins TRBV5-1 and TRBJ1-2; D is undetermined. V was clipped by 4 bases and J by 6 bases, with 13 bases between them. CDR3 size: 13 residues. CDR1 and CDR2 (germline): SGHRS, YFSETQ. The CDR3 DNA follows: TGCGCCAGCAGCGACATTTTCGGCGATGGCTACACCTTC. Its protein is CASSDIFGDGYTF.

This clonotype was seen many times. V and J are TRBV29-1 and TRBJ1-3; D unresolved. The CDR3 runs to 13 residues. Trimming stripped 2 bases from V and 2 bases from J, with 7 bases between. Germline V CDR1 and CDR2: SQVTM, ANQGSEA. CDR3 loop: CSVERVTGNTIYF. DNA of the CDR3: TGCAGCGTTGAAAGGGTTACTGGAAACACCATATATTTT.

This clonotype was counted many times. The chain recombines TRBV20-1 with TRBJ2-7; 12 positions match TRBD2. The CDR3 loop spans 15 amino acids. After removal of 6 bases from V and 0 bases from J, the junction contained 6 bases not matched to a gene. From germline, CDR1 is DFQATT and CDR2 SNEGSKA (reference sequence). CDR3 sequence reads: CSAAGTSGFSYEQYF. The CDR3 nucleotides are TGCAGTGCGGCCGGGACTAGCGGGTTCTCCTACGAGCAGTACTTC.

This clonotype was detected ten times or more. The chain has TRBV6-5 and TRBJ1-5; 8 bases agree with TRBD1. This CDR3 spans 15 amino acids. CDR1 is MNHEY, CDR2 SVGAGI, per germline. V lost 8 bases to trimming and J lost 7 bases; unmatched junction nucleotides: 13. CDR3 DNA sequence: TGTGCCAGCCGAACATTAGGACAGGGCGAACAGCCCCAGCATTTT. Amino acid sequence: CASRTLGQGEQPQHF.

This clonotype was found many times. The V call is TRBV7-2, the J call TRBJ2-5; 10 bases align to TRBD2. The CDR3 contains 16 residues. V gave up 5 bases and J gave up 4 bases; unmatched junction bases: 10. CDR1 SGHTA and CDR2 FQGNSA come from the germline V gene. CDR3 sequence reads: CASSRLVSGGAETQYF. For the CDR3, the DNA is TGTGCCAGCAGCCGACTCGTGAGCGGGGGGGCAGAGACCCAGTACTTC.

The table lists this clonotype with many counts. The CDR3 nucleotides read TGCAGTGCTAGAGAGACTAGCGGGGGGACCTCTGGGGCCAACGTCCTGACTTTC. This encodes CSARETSGGTSGANVLTF. The rearrangement joins TRBV20-1 to TRBJ2-6; 13 nucleotides line up with TRBD2. This CDR3 has 18 amino acids. In germline, CDR1 is DFQATT, CDR2 SNEGSKA (reference sequence). V dropped 0 bases and J dropped 0; count of bases not matched to a gene: 2.

There are many counts of this clonotype. The chain uses TRBV5-1 and TRBJ1-1; D ambiguous. V lost 0 bases and J 0 bases, leaving 9 bases between the germline ends. CDR3 length: 15 residues. Germline-derived CDR1 and CDR2 are SGHRS and YFSETQ. CDR3 in amino acids: CASSLGQFLNTEAFF. In DNA, the CDR3 is TGCGCCAGCAGCTTGGGGCAGTTCCTGAACACTGAAGCTTTCTTT.

This clonotype was recorded many times. The chain carries TRBV3-1 and TRBJ2-5; a possible D gene is TRBD1 (6 bases). The CDR3 is made up of 14 amino acids. V was pared by 6 bases and J by 2 bases, with 13 bases between. CDR1 and CDR2 (germline): LGHDT, YNNKEL (reference sequence). The CDR3 bases are TGTGCCAGCAGGGTAACCACAGGGCAAGAGACCCAGTACTTC. Protein product: CASRVTTGQETQYF.

The sample holds many counts of this clonotype. V usage is TRBV4-3 and J usage is TRBJ2-5, with 7 bases lining up with TRBD2. Looked up from germline, CDR1 is LGHNA and CDR2 is YSLEER. CDR3 size: 18 residues. After removal of 0 bases from V and 0 bases from J, the junction contained 10 bases not matched to a gene. Here the CDR3 reads CASSQDLIGGGNQETQYF. The CDR3 nucleotides are TGCGCCAGCAGCCAAGATCTGATCGGCGGGGGAAACCAAGAGACCCAGTACTTC.

This clonotype was seen many times. The CDR3 is CATSDPAGQGPFDSYEQYF. The CDR3 DNA sequence: TGTGCCACCAGTGATCCAGCTGGACAGGGGCCTTTTGATTCCTACGAGCAGTACTTC. The J gene is TRBJ2-7, the V gene TRBV24-1; 9 bases line up with TRBD1. Germline CDR1 KGHDR, CDR2 SFDVKD. V lost 3 bases to trimming and J lost 1 base; unmatched junction nucleotides: 15. The CDR3 loop spans 19 amino acids.

The sample holds many counts of this clonotype. V usage is TRBV7-2 and J usage is TRBJ2-1, with D perhaps being TRBD1 or TRBD2 (6 bases each). The germline CDR1 and CDR2 sequences are SGHTA and FQGNSA. The CDR3 is 15 amino acids. V lost 0 bases and J lost 8, with 14 bases in between. CDR3 sequence: CASSLAGGSRDEQFF. The CDR3 coding sequence is TGTGCCAGCAGCTTAGCGGGGGGCTCGCGGGATGAGCAGTTCTTC. Full variable domain (rest looked up from reference TRBV7-2 and TRBJ2-1): GAGVSQSPSNKVTEKGKDVELRCDPISGHTALYWYRQSLGQGLEFLIYFQGNSAPDKSGLPSDRFSAERTGGSVSTLTIQRTQQEDSAVYLCASSLAGGSRDEQFFGPGTRLTVL.

This clonotype appeared many times. The CDR3, as DNA: TGTGCCAGCAGTTTATTATGGGCAGGGCAAGAGACCCAGTACTTC. Translated: CASSLLWAGQETQYF. The chain joins TRBV12-3 or TRBV12-4 to TRBJ2-5; D might be TRBD1 (5 bases). This CDR3 contains 15 residues. Trimming shortened V by 2 bases and J by 2 bases, and 12 bases separated the two germline ends.

This clonotype came up many times. The chain joins TRBV5-1 to TRBJ2-5, with D hard to call. V lost 1 base, J lost 1 base, and 5 bases lay in between. CDR3 length: 13 amino acids. CDR1 is SGHRS, CDR2 YFSETQ, per germline. The CDR3 nucleotides are TGCGCCAGCAGCTTGAACCCCCAAGAGACCCAGTACTTC. Protein: CASSLNPQETQYF.

This clonotype is labeled medium-sized. The rearrangement joins TRBV11-2 to TRBJ2-3, with D possibly being TRBD2 (5 bases). Trimming removed 1 base from V and 0 bases from J, with 8 bases in between. The CDR3 has 15 residues. Germline-derived CDR1 and CDR2 are SGHAT and FQNNGV. The CDR3 DNA reads as TGTGCCAGCAGCTTAGGAGGGCCCAGCACAGATACGCAGTATTTT. Protein: CASSLGGPSTDTQYF.

This clonotype was recorded many times. The J gene is TRBJ2-7, the V gene TRBV7-2; 10 nucleotides agree with TRBD1. J lost 4 bases, V lost 5 bases, and 5 bases had no gene match. The CDR3 totals 14 residues. Germline CDR1 reads SGHTA; CDR2 reads FQGNSA. The CDR3 DNA is TGTGCCAGCAGCCAGGACAGGGGGGTGTACGAGCAGTACTTC. Protein: CASSQDRGVYEQYF.

This clonotype appeared many times. This chain joins TRBV5-6 and TRBJ1-4; 11 bases agree with TRBD1. Germline V gene sequence: CDR1 SGHDT, CDR2 YYEEEE. The J segment lost 2 bases and the V segment lost 0 bases, leaving 9 bases of the junction unmatched. The CDR3 is 19 amino acids. CDR3 bases: TGTGCCAGCAGCTTGGCACGGGACAGGGGGATTCCGACTAATGAAAAACTGTTTTTT. It yields the protein CASSLARDRGIPTNEKLFF. The complete variable domain, with remaining parts taken from reference TRBV5-6 and TRBJ1-4, reads DAGVTQSPTHLIKTRGQQVTLRCSPKSGHDTVSWYQQALGQGPQFIFQYYEEEERQRGNFPDRFSGHQFPNYSSELNVNALLLGDSALYLCASSLARDRGIPTNEKLFFGSGTQLSVL.

This clonotype has a count of ten or more. The CDR3 DNA is TGCAGTGCTTTAACCAACCCGGGACTAGCGGGGTTACTTGGCAATGAGCAGTTCTTC. The encoded protein is CSALTNPGLAGLLGNEQFF. The J gene is TRBJ2-1, the V gene TRBV20-1; 13 bases are shared with TRBD2. Germline CDR1 is DFQATT and CDR2 is SNEGSKA (reference sequence). The CDR3 contains 19 residues. V dropped 5 bases and J dropped 6; count of bases not matched to a gene: 19.

Many counts were recorded for this clonotype. The chain uses TRBV19 and TRBJ1-1; possible D gene TRBD1, 5 bases. CDR3 size: 13 residues. The germline V gene has CDR1 LNHDA and CDR2 SQIVND (reference sequence). The CDR3 region has the DNA TGTGCTGGGAAGGGGCGGGGTAACACTGAAGCTTTCTTT. Protein sequence: CAGKGRGNTEAFF.

This clonotype is medium-sized in the sample. J is TRBJ1-6 and V is TRBV2; D gene ambiguous. Looked up from germline, CDR1 is SNHLY and CDR2 is FYNNEI. The CDR3 is 15 amino acids. Trimming shortened V by 6 bases and J by 11 bases, and 20 bases separated the two germline ends. The CDR3 DNA reads as TGTGCCAGCAGCTCGGCTCCCTTCACGGGAGCACCCCTCCACTTT. It yields the protein CASSSAPFTGAPLHF.

This clonotype showed up many times. The rearrangement uses TRBV27 and TRBJ2-1; D unresolved. The CDR3 totals 12 residues. The ends were cut back, 6 bases at V and 10 bases at J, with 13 bases in the middle. Germline values: CDR1 MNHEY, CDR2 SMNVEV (reference sequence). The CDR3 sequence: CASSELVGEQFF. The CDR3 region has the DNA TGTGCCAGCAGCGAACTCGTGGGGGAGCAGTTCTTC.

This clonotype was detected many times. This CDR3 reads CASSPDRGTGDTQYF. Written as DNA, the CDR3 is TGTGCCAGCTCACCGGACAGGGGGACGGGAGATACGCAGTATTTT. The chain carries TRBV18 and TRBJ2-3; 10 nucleotides line up with TRBD1. The CDR3 is 15 amino acids. Germline values: CDR1 KGHSH, CDR2 LQKENI. Trimming cost V 3 bases and J 5 bases; bases outside gene matches: 5.

This clonotype was seen at least ten times. The V gene is TRBV20-1, the J gene TRBJ2-5; 8 nucleotides line up with TRBD1. With V trimmed by 3 bases and J by 5 bases, 11 bases remained unmatched. The CDR3 runs to 15 residues. CDR1 and CDR2 from the germline V gene are DFQATT and SNEGSKA (reference sequence). CDR3 sequence (DNA): TGCAGTGCTAGCGCTCCGGACAGGGTGTGGGAGACCCAGTACTTC. This gives the protein CSASAPDRVWETQYF.

There are many counts of this clonotype. The chain couples TRBV20-1 to TRBJ1-4; possible D gene TRBD1, 6 bases. The CDR3 loop spans 14 amino acids. The V gene's germline CDR1 is DFQATT and CDR2 SNEGSKA (reference sequence). Trimming stripped 3 bases from V and 10 bases from J, with 18 bases between. CDR3 nucleotides: TGCAGTGCTAGCGTTACCCAGGGGTGGGGAAAACTGTTTTTT. It codes for CSASVTQGWGKLFF.

This clonotype was detected ten times or more. The rearrangement joins TRBV12-3 or TRBV12-4 to TRBJ1-2; D is undetermined. V shed 5 bases and J shed 6 bases, with 7 bases lying between them. CDR3 length equals 11 residues. CDR3 sequence: CASSRLHGYTF. The CDR3 bases are TGTGCCAGCAGTCGTCTACATGGCTACACCTTC.